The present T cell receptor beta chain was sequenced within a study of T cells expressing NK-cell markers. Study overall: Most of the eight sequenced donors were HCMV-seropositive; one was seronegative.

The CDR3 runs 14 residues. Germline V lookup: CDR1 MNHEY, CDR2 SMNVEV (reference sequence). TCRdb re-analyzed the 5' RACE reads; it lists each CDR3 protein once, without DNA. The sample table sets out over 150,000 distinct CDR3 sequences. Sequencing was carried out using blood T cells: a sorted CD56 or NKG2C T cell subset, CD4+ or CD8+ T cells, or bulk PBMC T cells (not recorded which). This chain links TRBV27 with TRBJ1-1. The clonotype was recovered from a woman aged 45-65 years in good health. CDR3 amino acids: CASSLQYKNTEAFF.